These T cell receptor beta chains were read from a single sample in a study of cytomegalovirus exposure and HLA in healthy donors. Libraries were prepared by immunoSEQ multiplex PCR; TCRdb keeps only in-frame clonotypes and omits some of them. This sample has 95,000 to 100,000 clones; more than 80% occur once, and the top ten carry about 3.9%. Sequencing used PBMCs. The origin of the receptors is a man aged 25-40 years in good health and CMV-seronegative. The conserved cysteine and the conserved F or W are not part of the CDR3 here.

TRBV15	TRBJ1-1	ATSRDLGPREAF
TRBV29-1	TRBJ1-2	SVRGEGGYT
TRBV14	TRBJ2-7	ASSQAEQGPYYEQY
TRBV14	TRBJ2-1	ASSPGTVMYNEQF
TRBV7-9	TRBJ1-4	ASSLALDSNEKLF
TRBV2	TRBJ2-4	ASTTGGRGKNIQY
TRBV7-2	TRBJ1-2	ASSFPGSGYGYT
TRBV11-2	TRBJ2-7	ASSLSGRPYEQY
TRBV6-5	TRBJ1-4	ASSPGDLVGEKLF
TRBV5-1	TRBJ2-3	ASTGRTGVADTQY
TRBV7-9	TRBJ1-1	ASSPPYRDTEAF
TRBV5-1	TRBJ2-2	ASAREGGRTGELF
TRBV4-3	TRBJ2-3	ASSLGVTDTQY
TRBV7-8	TRBJ1-2	ASSLGRREGYT
TRBV5-6	TRBJ2-7	ASSLVGQYYEQY
TRBV5-4	TRBJ2-1	ASSPPGRESLNEQF
TRBV7-9	TRBJ2-2	ASSQGLNTGELF
TRBV30	TRBJ2-7	AWSADSSYEQY
TRBV5-1	TRBJ2-7	ASSLRPDTNTYEQY
TRBV30	TRBJ2-1	AWNGGFNEQF
TRBV5-5	TRBJ2-3	ASSLLAGGPADTQY
TRBV7-2	TRBJ1-2	ASSRDSENYGYT
TRBV9	TRBJ2-3	ASSWTTITTDTQY
TRBV5-1	TRBJ1-4	ASSLGVATNEKLF
TRBV4-1	TRBJ2-2	ASSQGGTGRTNTGELF